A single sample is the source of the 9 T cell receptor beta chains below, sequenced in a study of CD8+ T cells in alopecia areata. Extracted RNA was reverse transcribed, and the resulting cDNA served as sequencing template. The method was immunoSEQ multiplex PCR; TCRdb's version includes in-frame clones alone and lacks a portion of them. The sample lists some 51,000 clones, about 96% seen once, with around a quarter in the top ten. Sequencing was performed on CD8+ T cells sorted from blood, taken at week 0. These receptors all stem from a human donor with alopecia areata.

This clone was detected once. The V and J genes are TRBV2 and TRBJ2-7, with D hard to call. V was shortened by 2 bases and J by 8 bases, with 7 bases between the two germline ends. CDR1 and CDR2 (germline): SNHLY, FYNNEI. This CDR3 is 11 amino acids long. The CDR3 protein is CASSETTKQYF. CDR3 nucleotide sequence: TGTGCCAGCAGTGAAACGACCAAGCAGTACTTC.

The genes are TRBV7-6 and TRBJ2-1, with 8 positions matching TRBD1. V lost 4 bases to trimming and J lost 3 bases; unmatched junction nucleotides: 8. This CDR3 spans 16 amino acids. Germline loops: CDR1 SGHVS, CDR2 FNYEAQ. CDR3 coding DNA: TGTGCCAGCAGCTCAAAGGCAGGGGGCTACTACAATGAGCAGTTCTTC. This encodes CASSSKAGGYYNEQFF.

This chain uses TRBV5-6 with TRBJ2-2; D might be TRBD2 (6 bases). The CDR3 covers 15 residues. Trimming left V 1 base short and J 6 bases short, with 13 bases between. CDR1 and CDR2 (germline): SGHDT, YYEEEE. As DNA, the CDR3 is TGTGCCAGCAGCTTGCCCCGCCTAGCGCCCGGGGAGCTGTTTTTT. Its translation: CASSLPRLAPGELFF.

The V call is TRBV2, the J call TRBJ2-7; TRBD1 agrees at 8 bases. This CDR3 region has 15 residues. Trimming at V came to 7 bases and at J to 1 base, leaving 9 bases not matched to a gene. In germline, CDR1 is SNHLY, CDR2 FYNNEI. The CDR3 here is CASTGDRSGSYEQYF. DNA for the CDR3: TGTGCCAGCACCGGGGACAGGTCAGGATCCTACGAGCAGTACTTC.

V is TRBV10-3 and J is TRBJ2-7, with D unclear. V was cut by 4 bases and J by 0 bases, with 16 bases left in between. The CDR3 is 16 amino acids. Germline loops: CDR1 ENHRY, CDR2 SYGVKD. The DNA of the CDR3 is TGTGCCATCAGTGGGGTAAAGGCGCAAAGCTCCTACGAGCAGTACTTC. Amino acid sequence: CAISGVKAQSSYEQYF.

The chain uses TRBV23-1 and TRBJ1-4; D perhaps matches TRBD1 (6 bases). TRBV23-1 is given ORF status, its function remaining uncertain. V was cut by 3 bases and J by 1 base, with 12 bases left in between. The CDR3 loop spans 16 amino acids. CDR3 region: CASSHPGQRTNEKLFF. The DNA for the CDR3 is TGCGCCAGCAGTCACCCCGGACAGAGAACTAATGAAAAACTGTTTTTT.

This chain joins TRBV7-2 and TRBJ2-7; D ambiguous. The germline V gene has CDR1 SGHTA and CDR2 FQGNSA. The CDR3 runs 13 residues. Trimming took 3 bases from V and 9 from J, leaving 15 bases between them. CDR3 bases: TGTGCCAGCAGCTTTAGTCTTCGTAGTCGGCAGTACTTC. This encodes CASSFSLRSRQYF.

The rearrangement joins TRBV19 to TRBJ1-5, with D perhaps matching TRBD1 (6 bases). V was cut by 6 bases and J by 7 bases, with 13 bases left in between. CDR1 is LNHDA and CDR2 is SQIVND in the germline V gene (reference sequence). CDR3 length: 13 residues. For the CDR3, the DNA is TGTGCCAGTAGCCTCGGGGGGGCCCAGCCCCAGCATTTT. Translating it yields CASSLGGAQPQHF.

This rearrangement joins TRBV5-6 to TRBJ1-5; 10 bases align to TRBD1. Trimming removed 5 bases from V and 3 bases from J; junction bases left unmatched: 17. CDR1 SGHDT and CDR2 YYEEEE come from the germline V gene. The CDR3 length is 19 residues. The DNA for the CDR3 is TGTGCCAGCAGTCGCCAACCGGGACAGGGGATGATGTTCAATCAGCCCCAGCATTTT. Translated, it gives CASSRQPGQGMMFNQPQHF.